Below, one TCR beta chain is given with its context. Here immunoSEQ multiplex PCR was the method, and the copy in TCRdb shows in-frame clones only, minus some. The sample carries approximately 99,000 clones, around 81% recorded once. This sample is part of a study of blood T cell repertoires in COVID-19. About the study: Sources were T cells, B-cell-depleted T cells, or PBMCs; the material itself was cDNA or gDNA.

This CDR3 comprises 15 residues. The germline CDR1 and CDR2 sequences are SEHNR and FQNEAQ (reference sequence). The V gene lost 3 bases and the J gene lost 6 bases, with 15 bases spanning the gap. This sequence was found in a woman aged 70-85 years with acute or convalescent COVID-19. Sequencing was performed on peripheral blood. V gene TRBV7-9 combines with J gene TRBJ2-1; D unresolved. The CDR3, as DNA: TGTGCCAGCAGCTTTAGCTGGAGCGTGGGCAATGAGCAGTTCTTC. It yields the protein CASSFSWSVGNEQFF. Full variable domain (missing parts from reference TRBV7-9 and TRBJ2-1): DTGVSQNPRHKITKRGQNVTFRCDPISEHNRLYWYRQTLGQGPEFLTYFQNEAQLEKSRLLSDRFSAERPKGSFSTLEIQRTEQGDSAMYLCASSFSWSVGNEQFFGPGTRLTVL.